A selection of T cell receptor beta chains follows, all from one sample in a study of T cells after yellow fever vaccination. Using its own MiXCR run on the 5' RACE reads, TCRdb lists one record per CDR3 protein. The data show 20,000 to 25,000 distinct CDR3 sequences, about 3.2% seen once. The sample here was PBMCs, either bulk or a sorted T-cell subset (CD4+, CD8+, memory, or dextramer-sorted; not recorded which), taken approximately 47 days after the first yellow fever vaccination. Receptors were obtained from a man aged 18 to 30 who received the YFV17D yellow fever vaccine. CDR3s include the opening cysteine and the closing phenylalanine or tryptophan. A D gene is named only where the DNA matches it firmly. Clone size is not always given. Where it is, it says once, few, many or a class for expanded clones.

J gene | clone size | D gene | V gene | CDR3 DNA | CDR3 protein
TRBJ2-3 | many | TRBD1 | TRBV7-2 | TGTGCCACCCGAGACAGGGGTGGGACAGATACGCAGTATTTT | CATRDRGGTDTQYF
TRBJ2-3 | . | . | TRBV21-1 | TGTGCCAGGAAAATGGGCGGGGGAACGCAGTATTTT | CARKMGGGTQYF
TRBJ2-3 | many | . | TRBV12-3/TRBV12-4 | TGTGCCAGCAGCCGGACAGAGTCCACAGATACGCAGTATTTT | CASSRTESTDTQYF
TRBJ1-2 | many | . | TRBV3-1 | TGTGCCAGCAGCCAAGATGGGGTCTGGGGCTACACCTTC | CASSQDGVWGYTF
TRBJ1-1 | many | . | TRBV5-6 | TGTGCCAGCAGCTTGAGGCCGAACACTGAAGCTTTCTTT | CASSLRPNTEAFF
TRBJ1-2 | many | . | TRBV29-1 | TGCAGCGTTGAATCCCCAGAGCACTATGGCTACACCTTC | CSVESPEHYGYTF
TRBJ1-6 | many | . | TRBV7-2 | TGTGCCAGCAGCAACAGGGTGTCTTCACCCCTCCACTTT | CASSNRVSSPLHF
TRBJ1-6 | many | . | TRBV6-1 | TGTGCCAGCAGTGAAGACAGGGCCTATAATTCACCCCTCCACTTT | CASSEDRAYNSPLHF
TRBJ2-3 | many | TRBD2 | TRBV24-1 | TGTGCCACCAGTGATCCGTTGGGACTAGCGGGCGCAGATACGCAGTATTTT | CATSDPLGLAGADTQYF
TRBJ2-1 | many | . | TRBV12-3/TRBV12-4 | TGTGCCAGCAGTCGGGGATTCCAAAGATACAATGAGCAGTTCTTC | CASSRGFQRYNEQFF
TRBJ2-3 | many | . | TRBV18 | TGTGCCAGCTCACCACCGGGTGCAGGATCGGGCACAGATACGCAGTATTTT | CASSPPGAGSGTDTQYF
TRBJ1-5 | many | . | TRBV2 | TGTGCCAGCATGTTGTTCCAGACCCAGCATTTT | CASMLFQTQHF
TRBJ2-7 | many | TRBD1 | TRBV6-2/TRBV6-3 | TGTGCCAGCAGTTACCCCGGACAGGTATTGTACGAGCAGTACTTC | CASSYPGQVLYEQYF
TRBJ2-5 | many | TRBD2 | TRBV7-2 | TGTGCCAGCGGCCCTAGCGGGGAGGAGACCCAGTACTTC | CASGPSGEETQYF
TRBJ2-1 | many | . | TRBV5-4 | TGTGCCAGCAGCTTGGCCAGCGGCTACTACAATGAGCAGTTCTTC | CASSLASGYYNEQFF
TRBJ1-2 | many | . | TRBV12-3/TRBV12-4 | TGTGCCAGCAGTTCTGACAGGTTAAGGGGCTACACCTTC | CASSSDRLRGYTF
TRBJ2-3 | many | . | TRBV7-2 | TGTGCCAGCAGCTTAGCCACGCGGGGCAAAAATACGCAGTATTTT | CASSLATRGKNTQYF
TRBJ1-2 | many | . | TRBV5-4 | TGTGCCAGCAGCACGGACGGTTTGAGTGGCTACACCTTC | CASSTDGLSGYTF
TRBJ2-7 | many | . | TRBV20-1 | TGCAGTGCTAGCGGCCTCTCCTACGAGCAGTACTTC | CSASGLSYEQYF
TRBJ1-2 | few | TRBD1 | TRBV29-1 | TGCAGCGCTGGAGGGACGACAGGGCTCGGCGGCTACACCTTC | CSAGGTTGLGGYTF
TRBJ1-2 | few | . | TRBV5-4 | TGTGCCAGCAGCTTGAGGGAGACTGTTAACTATGGCTACACCTTC | CASSLRETVNYGYTF
TRBJ1-1 | many | TRBD1 | TRBV7-9 | TGTGCCAGCAGCTCCGACAGGGTGCGTGCTTTCTTT | CASSSDRVRAFF
TRBJ2-4 | many | . | TRBV7-2 | TGTGCCAGCAGGACAGGAGCCAAAAACATTCAGTACTTC | CASRTGAKNIQYF
TRBJ2-3 | many | TRBD1 | TRBV29-1 | TGCAGCGTTGAACAGGGGGCGGCAGATACGCAGTATTTT | CSVEQGAADTQYF
TRBJ2-5 | many | . | TRBV20-1 | TGCAGTGCCCCGACCAGGGGGGGGGAGACCCAGTACTTC | CSAPTRGGETQYF
TRBJ2-2 | many | TRBD2 | TRBV5-1 | TGCGCCAGCAGCCCGGAGACTAGCGGGGGACTAATCAGCACCGGGGAGCTGTTTTTT | CASSPETSGGLISTGELFF
TRBJ1-3 | many | . | TRBV10-3 | TGTGCCATCGCAGGTGGAGGAAACACCATATATTTT | CAIAGGGNTIYF
TRBJ1-1 | many | . | TRBV7-9 | TGTGCCAGCAGCTTAGGACGGCTGAACACTGAAGCTTTCTTT | CASSLGRLNTEAFF
TRBJ2-1 | many | TRBD1 | TRBV4-2 | TGTGCCAGCAGCCAAGAAAGAAACAGGGGTATTAGAAATGAGCAGTTCTTC | CASSQERNRGIRNEQFF
TRBJ2-1 | many | . | TRBV18 | TGTGCCAGCTCACCACCGGGGGCAGGGCAGCAGTTCTTC | CASSPPGAGQQFF
TRBJ1-2 | few | TRBD1 | TRBV25-1 | TGTGCCAGCAGTGAACTACAGGGGGTGAGCTATGGCTACACCTTC | CASSELQGVSYGYTF
TRBJ2-1 | many | TRBD2 | TRBV2 | TGTGCCAGCAGTGATGAAGGACTAGCTGTCAATGAGCAGTTCTTC | CASSDEGLAVNEQFF
TRBJ2-4 | many | TRBD1 | TRBV4-1 | TGCGCCAGCAGCCAAGAGAGGGGGCTCGGAAACATTCAGTACTTC | CASSQERGLGNIQYF
TRBJ2-7 | many | . | TRBV20-1 | TGCAGTGCTAGAGAGACTTACGAGCAGTACTTC | CSARETYEQYF